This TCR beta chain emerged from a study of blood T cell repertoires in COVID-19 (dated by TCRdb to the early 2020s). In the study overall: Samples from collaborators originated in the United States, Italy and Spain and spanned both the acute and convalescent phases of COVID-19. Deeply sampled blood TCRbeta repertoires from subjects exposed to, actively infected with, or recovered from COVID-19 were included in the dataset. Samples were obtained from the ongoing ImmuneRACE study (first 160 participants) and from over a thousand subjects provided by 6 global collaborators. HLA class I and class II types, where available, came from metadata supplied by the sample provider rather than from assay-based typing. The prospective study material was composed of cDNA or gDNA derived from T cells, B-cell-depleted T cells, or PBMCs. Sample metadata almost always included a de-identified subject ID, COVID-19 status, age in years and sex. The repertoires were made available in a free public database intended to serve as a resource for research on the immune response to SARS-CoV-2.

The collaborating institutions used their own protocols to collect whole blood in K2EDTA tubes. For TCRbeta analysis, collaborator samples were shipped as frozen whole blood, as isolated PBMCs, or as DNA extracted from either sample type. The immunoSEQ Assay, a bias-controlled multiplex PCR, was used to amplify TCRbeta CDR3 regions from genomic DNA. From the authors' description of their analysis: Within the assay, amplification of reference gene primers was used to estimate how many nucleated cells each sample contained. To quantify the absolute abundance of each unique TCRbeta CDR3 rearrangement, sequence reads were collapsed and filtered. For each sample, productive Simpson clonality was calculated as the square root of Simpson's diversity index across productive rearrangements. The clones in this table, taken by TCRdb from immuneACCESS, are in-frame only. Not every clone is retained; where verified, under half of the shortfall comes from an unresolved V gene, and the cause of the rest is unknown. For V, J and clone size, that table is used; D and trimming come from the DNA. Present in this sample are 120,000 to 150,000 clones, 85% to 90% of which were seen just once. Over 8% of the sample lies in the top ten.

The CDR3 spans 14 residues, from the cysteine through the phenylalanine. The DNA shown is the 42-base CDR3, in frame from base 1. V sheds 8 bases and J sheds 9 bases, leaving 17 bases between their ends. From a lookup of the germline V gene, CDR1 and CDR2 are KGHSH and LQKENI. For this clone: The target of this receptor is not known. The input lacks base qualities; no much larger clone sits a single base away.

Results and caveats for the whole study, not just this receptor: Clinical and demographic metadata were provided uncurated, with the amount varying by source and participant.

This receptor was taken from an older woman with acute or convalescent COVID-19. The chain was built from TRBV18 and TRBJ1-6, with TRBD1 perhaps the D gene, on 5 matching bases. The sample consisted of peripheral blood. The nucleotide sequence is TGTGCCAGCCGTACCAGCGACAGAAGTTCACCCCTCCACTTT. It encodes CASRTSDRSSPLHF.